This paragraph covers one T cell receptor beta chain sequence. Its antigen is currently not known. Within one base of it there is no much larger clone, and no base qualities were kept. This sample is drawn from a study of blood T cell repertoires in COVID-19 (dated by TCRdb to 2018 to 2020). With regard to the full study: The collaborator samples originated in the United States, Italy and Spain and spanned the acute and convalescent phases of COVID-19. The material from the prospective study consisted of cDNA or gDNA derived from T cells, B-cell-depleted T cells, or PBMCs. Deeply sampled blood TCRbeta repertoires from subjects exposed to, actively infected with, or recovered from COVID-19 were included in the dataset. The repertoires were released in a freely available public database meant as a resource for research on the immune response to SARS-CoV-2. Samples were obtained from the ongoing ImmuneRACE study (first 160 participants) and from 1,254 subjects provided by 6 global collaborators. A de-identified subject ID, COVID-19 status, age in years and sex were almost always included in the sample metadata. Where available, HLA class I and class II types were taken from metadata supplied by the sample provider and were not determined by assay-based typing. The investigation overall reported the following: Clinical and demographic metadata were provided uncurated, with the amount varying by source and participant.

Enrolling through a virtual design, the prospective study's participants ranged in age from roughly 18 to 90 years and lived across 20 to 30 United States geographic areas. In the prospective study, participants were assigned to cohorts based on the clinical history participants reported in a screening survey and a study questionnaire. Recovered participants in ImmuneRACE Cohort 3 were defined as having two consecutive negative NP/OP PCR tests, clearance from a healthcare professional, or resolution of symptoms. Mobile phlebotomists in the prospective study collected whole blood, serum and a nasopharyngeal or oropharyngeal swab from every participant. Participants in the prospective study had the option to provide additional blood draws and questionnaires over a roughly 2-month period. Before DNA extraction, blood samples from the prospective study were shipped at room temperature or frozen. The germline V gene provides CDR1 KGHSH and CDR2 LQKENI. Reading from cysteine to phenylalanine, the CDR3 counts 13 amino acids. Only the CDR3 portion is preserved as DNA: 39 bases, with reading frame beginning at the first base. V was cut back by 2 bases and J by 7 bases, leaving a gap of 6 bases between them.

TCRbeta CDR3 regions were amplified from genomic DNA using the immunoSEQ Assay, a bias-controlled multiplex PCR. For the original study's pipeline: The number of nucleated cells in each sample was estimated by amplification of reference gene primers within the assay. Sequence reads were collapsed and filtered to measure the absolute abundance of every unique TCRbeta CDR3 rearrangement. For each sample, productive Simpson clonality was calculated as the square root of Simpson's diversity index over productive rearrangements. In its TCRdb copy, this immuneACCESS table keeps in-frame sequences only and misses some clones. Where compared with another copy, unresolved V genes explain less than half of these, and the others have no known cause. Clone size and V and J calls were adopted from that table, with D and trimming inferred from the DNA. This sample comprises 150,000 to 200,000 clones, approximately 85% of them detected only once. Roughly 8.9% of the sample goes to the ten largest clones.

Material: PBMCs or T cells enriched from blood (not recorded which). The chain employs TRBV18 and TRBJ1-6; the D gene is possibly TRBD1, with 5 bases matching. The receptor comes from a woman aged 18-29 years who had recovered from COVID-19. The CDR3: CASSPAGNSPLHF. The DNA sequence is given as TGTGCCAGCTCACCAGCAGGGAATTCACCCCTCCACTTT.